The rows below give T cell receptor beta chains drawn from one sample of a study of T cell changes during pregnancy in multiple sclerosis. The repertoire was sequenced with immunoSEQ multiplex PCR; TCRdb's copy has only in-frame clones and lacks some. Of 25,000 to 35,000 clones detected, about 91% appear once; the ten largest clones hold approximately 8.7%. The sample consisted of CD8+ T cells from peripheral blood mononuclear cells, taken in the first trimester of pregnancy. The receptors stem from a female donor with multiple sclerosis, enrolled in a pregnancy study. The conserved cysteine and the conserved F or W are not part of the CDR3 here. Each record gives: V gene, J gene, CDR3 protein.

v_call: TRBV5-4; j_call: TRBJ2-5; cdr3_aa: ASSFGAGGETQY
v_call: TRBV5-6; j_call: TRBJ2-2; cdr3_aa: ASSLAWDRNTGELF
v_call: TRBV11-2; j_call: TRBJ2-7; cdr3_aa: ASSPRSSEQY
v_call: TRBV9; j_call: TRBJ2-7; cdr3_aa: ASSAGTSGSSYEQY
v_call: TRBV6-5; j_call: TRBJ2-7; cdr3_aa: ASSTTVAGYEQY
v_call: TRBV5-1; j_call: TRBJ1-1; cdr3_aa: ASSFPGNPEAF
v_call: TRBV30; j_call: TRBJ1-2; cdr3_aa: AWSVVEGGYT
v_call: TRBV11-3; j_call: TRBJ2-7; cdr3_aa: ASSPRTVGSYEQY
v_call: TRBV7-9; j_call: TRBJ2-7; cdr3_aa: ASSLTEEVNYEQY
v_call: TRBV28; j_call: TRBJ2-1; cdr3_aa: ASSPVAGKNEQF
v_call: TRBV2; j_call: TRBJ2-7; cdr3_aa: ASRQTGDYEQY
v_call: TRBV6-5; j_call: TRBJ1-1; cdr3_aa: ASSYVLATEAF
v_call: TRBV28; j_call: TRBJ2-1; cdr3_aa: ASSLLGVKQDEQF
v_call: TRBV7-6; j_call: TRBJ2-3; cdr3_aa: ASSLDPRDNTDTQY
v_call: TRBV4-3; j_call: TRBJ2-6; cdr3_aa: ASSQDGAGYGANVLT
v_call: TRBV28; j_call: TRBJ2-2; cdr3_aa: ASSSLGQTRELF
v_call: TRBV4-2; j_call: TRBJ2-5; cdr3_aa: ASSKAGGWETQY
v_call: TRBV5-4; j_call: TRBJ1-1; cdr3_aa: ASSFLGGGTEAF
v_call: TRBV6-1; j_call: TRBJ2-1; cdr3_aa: ASSDPAGGYNEQF
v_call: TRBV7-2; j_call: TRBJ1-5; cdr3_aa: ASTLGQGNQPQH
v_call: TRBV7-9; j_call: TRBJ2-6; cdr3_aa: ASSLEGGPGANVLT
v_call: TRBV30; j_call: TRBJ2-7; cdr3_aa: AWSRDREPYEQY
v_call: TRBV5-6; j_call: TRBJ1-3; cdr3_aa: ASSYALQGVEGNTIY
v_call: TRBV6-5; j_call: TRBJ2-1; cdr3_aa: ASIPYSYNEQF